Listed below are T cell receptor beta chains from one sample, sequenced in a study of beta chain features in type 1 diabetes. Profiling relied on immunoSEQ multiplex PCR, and the TCRdb table lists in-frame clones only, not all of them. The sample lists about 640,000 clones, over 10% seen once, with more than 0.09% in the top ten. The specimen sequenced was naive CD4+ T cells from blood. The receptors were gathered from a man aged 25-45 years with type 1 diabetes. Each CDR3 is given with its conserved first and last residue. A D gene is named only where the DNA matches it firmly. Clone size appears in some rows only: once, few, many, or a class for an expanded clone.

size: few; V: TRBV5-1; D: NA; J: TRBJ2-7; length: 14; DNA: TGCGCCAGCAGCTCGACGTCGCGATTCTACGAGCAGTACTTC; CDR3: CASSSTSRFYEQYF
size: NA; V: TRBV2; D: NA; J: TRBJ2-4; length: 11; DNA: TGTGCCAGCGGGACGGGGGACATTCAGTACTTC; CDR3: CASGTGDIQYF
size: NA; V: TRBV7-9; D: TRBD1; J: TRBJ1-2; length: 14; DNA: TGTGCCAGCAGCCGTCGACAGGGGCTGGATGGCTACACCTTC; CDR3: CASSRRQGLDGYTF
size: NA; V: TRBV7-7; D: NA; J: TRBJ2-5; length: 13; DNA: TGTGCCAGCAGCTACAATAGCGAAGAGACCCAGTACTTC; CDR3: CASSYNSEETQYF
size: NA; V: TRBV5-1; D: TRBD1; J: TRBJ2-3; length: 15; DNA: TGCGCCAGCAGCTTCCCATTGACAGGGGCAGATACGCAGTATTTT; CDR3: CASSFPLTGADTQYF
size: NA; V: TRBV28; D: NA; J: TRBJ1-2; length: 14; DNA: TGTGCCAGCAGTTCGATCAGGGTTAACTATGGCTACACCTTC; CDR3: CASSSIRVNYGYTF
size: NA; V: TRBV11-3; D: NA; J: TRBJ2-7; length: 13; DNA: TGTGCCAGCAGCACCATCGAATTGGAGGGTCCGTACTTC; CDR3: CASSTIELEGPYF
size: few; V: TRBV7-2; D: NA; J: TRBJ1-2; length: 14; DNA: TGTGCCAGCAGCCCTTGGGGGGTTAACTATGGCTACACCTTC; CDR3: CASSPWGVNYGYTF
size: NA; V: TRBV19; D: NA; J: TRBJ2-6; length: 16; DNA: TGTGCCAGTAGTATTGAGACCTTCTCTGGGGCCAACGTCCTGACTTTC; CDR3: CASSIETFSGANVLTF
size: many; V: TRBV29-1; D: NA; J: TRBJ2-1; length: 13; DNA: TGCAGCGTTGACCCAACAGGGAAAAATGAGCAGTTCTTC; CDR3: CSVDPTGKNEQFF
size: NA; V: TRBV6-5; D: NA; J: TRBJ1-2; length: 13; DNA: TGTGCCAGCAGTTATCGGGGTCGGGATGGCTACACCTTC; CDR3: CASSYRGRDGYTF
size: few; V: TRBV11-2; D: NA; J: TRBJ2-7; length: 15; DNA: TGTGCCAGCAGCTTACTCAAACCGGATATCTACGAGCAGTACTTC; CDR3: CASSLLKPDIYEQYF
size: few; V: TRBV5-1; D: NA; J: TRBJ1-4; length: 14; DNA: TGCGCCAGCAGCTTGGGGCCGGAGAATGAAAAACTGTTTTTT; CDR3: CASSLGPENEKLFF
size: NA; V: TRBV19; D: NA; J: TRBJ1-2; length: 13; DNA: TGTGCCAGTAGTACCGGACTCTTCTATGGCTACACCTTC; CDR3: CASSTGLFYGYTF
size: few; V: TRBV4-3; D: NA; J: TRBJ2-3; length: 17; DNA: TGCGCCAGCAGCCAAGATGGCTTAGGAACTAGCACAGATACGCAGTATTTT; CDR3: CASSQDGLGTSTDTQYF
size: few; V: TRBV14; D: NA; J: TRBJ2-3; length: 11; DNA: TGTGCCAGCAGCTCCTCAGATACGCAGTATTTT; CDR3: CASSSSDTQYF
size: NA; V: TRBV11-2; D: TRBD1; J: TRBJ2-5; length: 15; DNA: TGTGCCAGCAGCAAAACGACAGGGTTCAGAGAGACCCAGTACTTC; CDR3: CASSKTTGFRETQYF
size: NA; V: TRBV5-1; D: NA; J: TRBJ2-1; length: 13; DNA: TGCGCCAGCAGCTTCGGGACGGACAATGAGCAGTTCTTC; CDR3: CASSFGTDNEQFF
size: NA; V: TRBV18; D: NA; J: TRBJ2-5; length: 15; DNA: TGTGCCAGCTCACCGGCGCAGGGTCTACAAGAGACCCAGTACTTC; CDR3: CASSPAQGLQETQYF
size: NA; V: TRBV2; D: NA; J: TRBJ1-5; length: 15; DNA: TGTGCCAGCAGTGATATGGGCCGCACATATCAGCCCCAGCATTTT; CDR3: CASSDMGRTYQPQHF
size: NA; V: TRBV7-2; D: NA; J: TRBJ2-1; length: 13; DNA: TGTGCCAGCAGCTCTGGACTCTACAATGAGCAGTTCTTC; CDR3: CASSSGLYNEQFF
size: few; V: TRBV5-6; D: TRBD1; J: TRBJ1-2; length: 15; DNA: TGTGCCAGCAGCTTGGATATGAGGACAGGTTATGGCTACACCTTC; CDR3: CASSLDMRTGYGYTF
size: NA; V: TRBV4-3; D: TRBD1; J: TRBJ1-6; length: 16; DNA: TGCGCCAGCAGCCAAGATTTGCTACAGGGGTATTCACCCCTCCACTTT; CDR3: CASSQDLLQGYSPLHF
size: few; V: TRBV7-9; D: NA; J: TRBJ2-5; length: 15; DNA: TGTGCCAGCAGCTTACTCGCTGGACCCCAAGAGACCCAGTACTTC; CDR3: CASSLLAGPQETQYF
size: NA; V: TRBV20-1; D: NA; J: TRBJ1-1; length: 11; DNA: TGCAGTGCTCTTGGAGTCACTGAAGCTTTCTTT; CDR3: CSALGVTEAFF